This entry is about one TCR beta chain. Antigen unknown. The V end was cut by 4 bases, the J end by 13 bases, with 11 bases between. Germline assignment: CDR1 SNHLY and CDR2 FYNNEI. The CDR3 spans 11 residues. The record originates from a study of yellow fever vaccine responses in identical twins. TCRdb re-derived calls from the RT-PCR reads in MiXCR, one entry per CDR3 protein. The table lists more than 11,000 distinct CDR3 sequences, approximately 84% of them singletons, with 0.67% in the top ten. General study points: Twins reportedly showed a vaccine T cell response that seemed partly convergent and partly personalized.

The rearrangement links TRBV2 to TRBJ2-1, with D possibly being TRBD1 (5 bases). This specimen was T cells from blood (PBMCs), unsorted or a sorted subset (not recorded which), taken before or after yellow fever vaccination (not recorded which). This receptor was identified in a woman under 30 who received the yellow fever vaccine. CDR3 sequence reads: CASSVKTVQFF. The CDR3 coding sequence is TGTGCCAGCAGTGTTAAGACAGTACAGTTCTTC.